The clone carrying this TCR beta chain was found many times. Antigen: not known. The V and J ends lost 5 bases and 4 bases respectively, with 12 bases between them. The CDR3 totals 13 residues. Germline V gene data show CDR1 as MNHNS and CDR2 as SASEGT. The data stem from a study of T cells in Graves' hyperthyroidism and ophthalmopathy. About the study: The blood sample was taken at first diagnosis, before treatment began. The study, taken as a whole, reports: Ophthalmopathy was predicted by the model a median of about six months ahead of onset.

The patients, who ranged from 18 to 65 in age, presented with newly diagnosed hyperthyroidism lasting under 2 months. Researchers took RNA transcripts and amplified the TCR beta CDR3 regions from them. The HTBI primer set served for first-round RT-PCR of the TCR CDR3. Using its own MiXCR run on the multiplex PCR reads, TCRdb lists one record per CDR3 protein. The sample holds a few hundred thousand distinct CDR3 sequences, around 20% seen once. This chain joins TRBV6-1 and TRBJ2-7; no clear D. Sequencing was carried out using blood. The clonotype was recovered from a woman aged 45 to 65 with Graves' hyperthyroidism. The CDR3, as DNA: TGTGCCAGCAGTTACAATCAAGAGTACGAGCAGTACTTC. This encodes CASSYNQEYEQYF.